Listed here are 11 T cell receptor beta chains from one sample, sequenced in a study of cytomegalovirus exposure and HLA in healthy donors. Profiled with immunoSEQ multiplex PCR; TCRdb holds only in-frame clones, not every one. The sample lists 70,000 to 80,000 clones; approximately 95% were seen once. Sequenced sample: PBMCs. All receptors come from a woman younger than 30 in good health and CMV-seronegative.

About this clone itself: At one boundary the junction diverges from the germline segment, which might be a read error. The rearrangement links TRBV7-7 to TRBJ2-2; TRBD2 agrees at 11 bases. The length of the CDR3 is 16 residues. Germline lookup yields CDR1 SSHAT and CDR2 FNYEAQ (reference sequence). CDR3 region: CASSFSGSGRAGELFF. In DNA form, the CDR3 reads TGTGCTAGCAGCTTTTCTGGTAGCGGGAGGGCCGGGGAGCTGTTTTTT. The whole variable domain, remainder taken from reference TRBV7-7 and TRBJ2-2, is GAGVSQSPRYKVTKRGQDVTLRCDPISSHATLYWYQQALGQGPEFLTYFNYEAQPDKSGLPSDRFSAERPEGSISTLTIQRTEQRDSAMYRCASSFSGSGRAGELFFGEGSRLTVL.

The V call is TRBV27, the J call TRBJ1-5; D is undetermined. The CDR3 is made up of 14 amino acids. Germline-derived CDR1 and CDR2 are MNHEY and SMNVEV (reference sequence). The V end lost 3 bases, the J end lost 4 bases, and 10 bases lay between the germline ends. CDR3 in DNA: TGTGCCAGCAGTTTGGTTTGGAGTAATCAGCCCCAGCATTTT. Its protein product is CASSLVWSNQPQHF.

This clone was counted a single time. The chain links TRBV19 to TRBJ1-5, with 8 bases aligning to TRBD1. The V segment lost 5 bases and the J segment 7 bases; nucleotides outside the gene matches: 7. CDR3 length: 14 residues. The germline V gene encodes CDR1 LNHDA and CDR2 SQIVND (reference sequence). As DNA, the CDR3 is TGTGCCAGTAGTCCCGGACAGGGTGGACAGCCCCAGCATTTT. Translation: CASSPGQGGQPQHF.

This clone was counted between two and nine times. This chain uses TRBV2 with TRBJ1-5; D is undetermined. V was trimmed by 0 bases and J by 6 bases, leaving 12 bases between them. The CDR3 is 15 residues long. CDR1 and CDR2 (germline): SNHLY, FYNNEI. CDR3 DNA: TGTGCCAGCAGTGAAGCCTGGGTGGGCGCTCAGCCCCAGCATTTT. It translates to CASSEAWVGAQPQHF.

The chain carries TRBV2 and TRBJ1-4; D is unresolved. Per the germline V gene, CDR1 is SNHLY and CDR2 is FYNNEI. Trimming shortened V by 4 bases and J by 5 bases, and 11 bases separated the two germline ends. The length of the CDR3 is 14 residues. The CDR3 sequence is CASSAMGRNEKLFF. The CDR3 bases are TGTGCCAGCAGTGCGATGGGGAGGAATGAAAAACTGTTTTTT.

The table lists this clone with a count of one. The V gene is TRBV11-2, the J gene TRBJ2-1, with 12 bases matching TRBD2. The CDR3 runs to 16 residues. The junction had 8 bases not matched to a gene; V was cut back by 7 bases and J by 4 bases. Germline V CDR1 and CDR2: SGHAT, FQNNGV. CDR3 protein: CASILTGLAGYNEQFF. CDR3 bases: TGTGCCAGCATCCTAACGGGACTAGCGGGTTACAATGAGCAGTTCTTC.

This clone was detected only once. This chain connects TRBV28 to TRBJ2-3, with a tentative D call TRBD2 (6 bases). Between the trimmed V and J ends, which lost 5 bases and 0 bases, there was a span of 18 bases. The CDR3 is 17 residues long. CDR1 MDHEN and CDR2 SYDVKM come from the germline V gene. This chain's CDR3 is CASSTGGATPSTDTQYF. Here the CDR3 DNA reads TGTGCCAGCAGTACCGGGGGAGCCACCCCTAGCACAGATACGCAGTATTTT.

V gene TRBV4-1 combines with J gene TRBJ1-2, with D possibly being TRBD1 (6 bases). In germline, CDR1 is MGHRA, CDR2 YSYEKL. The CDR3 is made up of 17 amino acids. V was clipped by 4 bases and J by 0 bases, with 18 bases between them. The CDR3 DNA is TGCGCCAGCAGCCTTGGACATGGGGGACAAACTAACTATGGCTACACCTTC. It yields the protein CASSLGHGGQTNYGYTF.

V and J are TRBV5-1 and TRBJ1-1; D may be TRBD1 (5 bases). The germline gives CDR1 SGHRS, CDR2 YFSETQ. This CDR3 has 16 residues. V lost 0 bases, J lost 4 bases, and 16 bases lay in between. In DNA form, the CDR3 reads TGCGCCAGCAGCTTGGTCACAGGTGTACGCGGCACTGAAGCTTTCTTT. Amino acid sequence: CASSLVTGVRGTEAFF.

CDR3 DNA sequence: TGTGCCAGAAGCTCAGCGGGAAAAATACCCTACGAGCAGTACTTC. Translating gives CARSSAGKIPYEQYF. This chain uses TRBV5-3 with TRBJ2-7; 7 bases map to TRBD2. TRBV5-3 is placed among ORFs of uncertain function. The J segment lost 2 bases and the V segment lost 3 bases, leaving 8 bases of the junction unmatched. The CDR3 is 15 residues long.

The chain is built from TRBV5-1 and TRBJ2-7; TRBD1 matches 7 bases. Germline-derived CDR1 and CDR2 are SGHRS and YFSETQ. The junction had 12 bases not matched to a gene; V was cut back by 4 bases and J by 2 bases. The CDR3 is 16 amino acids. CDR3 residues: CASSAPRTGATYEQYF. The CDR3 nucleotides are TGCGCCAGCAGCGCCCCTCGGACAGGCGCGACCTACGAGCAGTACTTC.